These T cell receptor beta chains were read from a single sample in a study of identical twins. MiXCR, applied by TCRdb to the 5' RACE reads, yields one record per CDR3 protein. This sample has 280,000 or so distinct CDR3 sequences, with approximately 8% found just once. In addition, the sample was reused for a study of yellow fever vaccine responses in identical twins.

Material for sequencing was memory (CD45RO+) T cells sorted from blood. All receptors come from a woman aged 18 to 35 in good health. CDR3s include the opening cysteine and the closing phenylalanine or tryptophan. Each record gives: J gene, clone size, V gene, D gene, CDR3 protein, CDR3 DNA. A D gene is named only where the DNA matches it firmly. Expanded clones get a size class; other rows say once, few or many, or leave the size out.

TRBJ1-1,few,TRBV6-5,-,CASSYGRVTEAFF,TGTGCCAGCAGTTACGGGAGGGTGACTGAAGCTTTCTTT
TRBJ2-3,few,TRBV3-1,-,CASSTSYGRGDTQYF,TGTGCCAGCAGCACCTCCTACGGGAGAGGGGATACGCAGTATTTT
TRBJ2-6,many,TRBV7-8,-,CASSLGVAVTSGANVLTF,TGTGCCAGCAGCTTAGGGGTTGCAGTTACCTCTGGGGCCAACGTCCTGACTTTC
TRBJ1-6,many,TRBV7-9,TRBD1,CASSLAQGAAYNSPLHF,TGTGCCAGCAGCTTAGCACAGGGGGCGGCCTATAATTCACCCCTCCACTTT
TRBJ2-3,many,TRBV6-5,-,CASSSTYTSTDTQYF,TGTGCCAGCAGTTCGACGTATACTAGCACAGATACGCAGTATTTT
TRBJ2-6,-,TRBV6-1,-,CASRIPGPSGANVLTF,TGTGCCAGCAGAATACCGGGCCCCTCTGGGGCCAACGTCCTGACTTTC
TRBJ2-2,few,TRBV12-3/TRBV12-4,TRBD2,CASSLLGAPGLKYTGELFF,TGTGCCAGCAGCCTACTAGGGGCTCCGGGACTAAAGTACACCGGGGAGCTGTTTTTT
TRBJ2-3,-,TRBV28,-,CASSLSRRLVGDTQYF,TGTGCCAGCAGCCTTAGCCGGAGACTAGTAGGAGATACGCAGTATTTT
TRBJ2-5,-,TRBV6-1,TRBD1,CASSETGQVRQETQYF,TGTGCCAGCAGTGAAACGGGACAGGTGCGGCAAGAGACCCAGTACTTC
TRBJ1-1,few,TRBV3-1,-,CASSRTGLTEAFF,TGTGCCAGCAGCCGAACAGGGCTTACTGAAGCTTTCTTT
TRBJ2-7,few,TRBV5-5,-,CASNIRADIPPYEQYF,TGTGCCAGCAATATTCGCGCGGATATTCCCCCCTACGAGCAGTACTTC
TRBJ1-6,-,TRBV13,-,CASSLKGLSPLHF,TGTGCCAGCAGCTTAAAGGGTTTGTCACCCCTCCACTTT
TRBJ1-6,-,TRBV6-1,-,CASSEQGFGNSPLHF,TGTGCCAGCAGTGAACAGGGGTTCGGTAATTCACCCCTCCACTTT
TRBJ1-6,-,TRBV20-1,-,CSARETERASPLHF,TGCAGTGCTAGAGAAACTGAGAGGGCGTCACCCCTCCACTTT
TRBJ2-3,-,TRBV9,TRBD1,CASSVEGTATDTQYF,TGTGCCAGCAGCGTAGAAGGGACAGCCACAGATACGCAGTATTTT
TRBJ1-5,many,TRBV24-1,-,CATSAAFNQPQHF,TGTGCCACCAGTGCGGCGTTTAATCAGCCCCAGCATTTT
TRBJ2-1,-,TRBV11-2,-,CASSLVPPGAPSSYNEQFF,TGTGCCAGCAGCTTAGTTCCCCCGGGGGCGCCTAGCTCCTACAATGAGCAGTTCTTC
TRBJ2-2,few,TRBV12-3/TRBV12-4,-,CASSFTGSRRTGELFF,TGTGCCAGCAGTTTTACGGGAAGCAGGCGCACCGGGGAGCTGTTTTTT
TRBJ2-2,-,TRBV28,-,CASSRRVDTGELFF,TGTGCCAGCAGTCGCCGTGTTGACACCGGGGAGCTGTTTTTT
TRBJ2-1,-,TRBV5-6,-,CASSFPTGPYNEQFF,TGTGCCAGCAGCTTCCCGACAGGACCCTACAATGAGCAGTTCTTC
TRBJ2-5,few,TRBV2,-,CASSEVWGGETQYF,TGTGCCAGCAGTGAAGTATGGGGCGGGGAGACCCAGTACTTC
TRBJ2-2,-,TRBV28,TRBD1,CASSLGQVLSTHTGELFF,TGTGCCAGCAGTCTCGGACAGGTTCTTAGTACCCACACCGGGGAGCTGTTTTTT
TRBJ2-5,many,TRBV6-1,TRBD1,CASSPGTGGLETQYF,TGTGCCAGCAGTCCCGGGACAGGGGGCTTAGAGACCCAGTACTTC
TRBJ2-1,few,TRBV7-2,-,CASSLLAGQFF,TGTGCCAGCAGCTTATTGGCCGGACAGTTCTTC
TRBJ2-6,-,TRBV2,-,CASSVTQTGSGANVLTF,TGTGCCAGCAGTGTTACCCAGACAGGTTCTGGGGCCAACGTCCTGACTTTC
TRBJ2-2,-,TRBV11-3,-,CASTLRGDDGELFF,TGTGCCAGCACCCTACGAGGGGATGACGGGGAGCTGTTTTTT
TRBJ2-7,many,TRBV29-1,TRBD2,CSASGSNYEQYF,TGCAGCGCTAGCGGGAGTAACTACGAGCAGTACTTC